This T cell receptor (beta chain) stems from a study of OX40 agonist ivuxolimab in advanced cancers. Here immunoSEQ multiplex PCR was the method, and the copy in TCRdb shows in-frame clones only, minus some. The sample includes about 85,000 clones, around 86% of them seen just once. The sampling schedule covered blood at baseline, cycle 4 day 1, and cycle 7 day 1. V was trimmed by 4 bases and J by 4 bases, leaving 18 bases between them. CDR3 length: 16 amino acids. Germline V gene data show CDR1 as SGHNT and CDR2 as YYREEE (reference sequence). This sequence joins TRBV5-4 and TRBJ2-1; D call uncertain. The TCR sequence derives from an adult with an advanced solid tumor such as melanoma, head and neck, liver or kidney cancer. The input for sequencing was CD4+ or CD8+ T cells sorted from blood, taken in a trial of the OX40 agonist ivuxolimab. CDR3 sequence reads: CASSGWSRNYYNEQFF. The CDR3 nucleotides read TGTGCCAGCAGCGGATGGTCAAGGAACTATTACAATGAGCAGTTCTTC.